The clone carrying this TCR beta chain occurred many times. The antigen is not known. The source of the sample is a study of neurological immune-mediated disorders. Findings and caveats of the study: For the multiple sclerosis repertoire cluster, no association with any clinical or MRI feature was found. Because no CDR3 amino acid sequences were shared across subjects by expanded clones, private repertoires were suggested in all groups.

The CDR3 runs 13 residues. The germline V and J ends were trimmed by 6 bases and 11 bases, with 19 bases remaining between them. MiXCR, applied by TCRdb to the 5' RACE reads, yields one record per CDR3 protein. The sample holds approximately 66,000 distinct CDR3 sequences; under 3.5% are singletons and the top ten take about 3.5%. The gene calls are TRBV12-3 or TRBV12-4 and TRBJ1-2, with D unclear. Sequencing was done on a sample of PBMCs. The TCR originated in a man aged 35-49 years with multiple sclerosis. The CDR3 loop is CASSPDGSSGYTF. The CDR3 DNA follows: TGTGCCAGCAGCCCCGACGGGTCCTCGGGTTACACCTTC.